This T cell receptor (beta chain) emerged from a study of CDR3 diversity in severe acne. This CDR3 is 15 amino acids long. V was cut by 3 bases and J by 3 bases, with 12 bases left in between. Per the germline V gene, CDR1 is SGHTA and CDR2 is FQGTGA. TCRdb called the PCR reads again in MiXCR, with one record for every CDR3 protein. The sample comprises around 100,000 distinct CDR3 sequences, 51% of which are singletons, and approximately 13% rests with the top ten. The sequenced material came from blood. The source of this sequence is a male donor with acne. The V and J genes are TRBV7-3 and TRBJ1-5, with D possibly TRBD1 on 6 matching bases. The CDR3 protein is CASSLGGQFNQPQHF. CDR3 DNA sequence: TGTGCCAGCAGCTTGGGGGGGCAGTTCAATCAGCCCCAGCATTTT.